The source of this T cell receptor beta chain is a study of neurological immune-mediated disorders. This clonotype showed up many times. Among the participants, healthy controls were blood bank volunteers in Maryland, USA. The sorted libraries drew on roughly 930,000 T cells that were CD4+ or CD8+. This CDR3 has 14 residues. Trimming shortened V by 4 bases and J by 3 bases, and 13 bases separated the two germline ends. The germline CDR1 and CDR2 sequences are SGHKS and YYEKEE (reference sequence). 5'RACE with 10-nucleotide random UMIs produced the cDNA. TCRdb processed the 5' RACE reads anew with MiXCR; each CDR3 protein has one entry. The sample has 40,000 or so distinct CDR3 sequences, 4% to 5.5% seen once.

Sequenced: CD4+ T cells from blood. The receptor's source is a man aged 18 to 30 in good health. The chain combines TRBV5-5 with TRBJ1-1; D call uncertain. In DNA form, the CDR3 reads TGTGCCAGCAGCGACTCCGCAGACGACACTGAAGCTTTCTTT. Translating it yields CASSDSADDTEAFF.